The 27 T cell receptor beta chains reported below all come from one sample, sequenced in a study of T cell responses to AZD1222 COVID-19 vaccine. Method: immunoSEQ multiplex PCR; TCRdb's copy keeps in-frame clones and lacks some. The sample contains around 140,000 clones, approximately 93% of which appear only once. The specimen comprised peripheral blood, sampled on day 0 of MenACWY control vaccination. The receptors were gathered from an adult in good health.

This chain uses TRBV5-1 with TRBJ2-2; 10 bases are shared with TRBD1. Germline V gene sequence: CDR1 SGHRS, CDR2 YFSETQ. J gave up 6 bases and V 6 bases, and 8 bases lay outside the gene matches. The length of the CDR3 is 15 residues. CDR3 protein: CASKPRDRGPGELFF. Written as DNA, the CDR3 is TGCGCCAGCAAACCCCGGGACAGGGGTCCCGGGGAGCTGTTTTTT.

In DNA, the CDR3 is TGTGCCAGCAGACTAGCGGGAGGAAAGAACACCGGGGAGCTGTTTTTT. It is translated as CASRLAGGKNTGELFF. The chain is built from TRBV7-9 and TRBJ2-2; 12 nucleotides agree with TRBD2. J gave up 1 base and V 6 bases, and 3 bases lay outside the gene matches. The CDR3 runs to 16 residues. Germline CDR1 is SEHNR and CDR2 is FQNEAQ (reference sequence).

J is TRBJ1-1 and V is TRBV7-7; D is uncertain. The V end lost 1 base, the J end lost 1 base, and 4 bases lay between the germline ends. The length of the CDR3 is 13 residues. Per the germline V gene, CDR1 is SSHAT and CDR2 is FNYEAQ (reference sequence). The chain's CDR3 is CASSLDRNTEAFF. The CDR3 nucleotides read TGTGCCAGCAGCTTAGATAGGAACACTGAAGCTTTCTTT. The full variable domain, completed using reference TRBV7-7 and TRBJ1-1, is GAGVSQSPRYKVTKRGQDVTLRCDPISSHATLYWYQQALGQGPEFLTYFNYEAQPDKSGLPSDRFSAERPEGSISTLTIQRTEQRDSAMYRCASSLDRNTEAFFGQGTRLTVV.

The J gene is TRBJ2-7, the V gene TRBV3-1 (or the pseudogene TRBV3-2); the D gene is possibly TRBD1 (6 bases). The CDR3 has 15 residues. Germline V gene data show CDR1 as LGHDT and CDR2 as YNNKEL (reference sequence). Trimming took 1 base from V and 5 from J, leaving 15 bases between them. The CDR3 coding sequence is TGTGCCAGCAGCCAAGGACCCACAGGGAACCACGAGCAGTACTTC. This encodes CASSQGPTGNHEQYF.

The J gene is TRBJ2-3, the V gene TRBV24-1; 7 nucleotides agree with TRBD1. The germline CDR1 and CDR2 sequences are KGHDR and SFDVKD. This CDR3 spans 14 amino acids. Trimming cost V 7 bases and J 0 bases; bases outside gene matches: 3. Here the CDR3 reads CATRGTASTDTQYF. The CDR3 bases are TGTGCCACCAGGGGGACAGCTAGCACAGATACGCAGTATTTT.

The genes are TRBV7-2 and TRBJ1-1, with D perhaps TRBD1 (5 bases). V was clipped by 5 bases and J by 5 bases, with 21 bases between them. Germline V gene data show CDR1 as SGHTA and CDR2 as FQGNSA. The CDR3 consists of 16 residues. DNA of the CDR3: TGTGCCAGCAGCCCAAATGGGGGTAGGTTGGGGACTGAAGCTTTCTTT. It encodes CASSPNGGRLGTEAFF.

The CDR3 DNA reads TGTGCCAGCTCCCCTGGGACACCAATTGGCGAGCAGTACTTC. Translating gives CASSPGTPIGEQYF. The chain couples TRBV2 to TRBJ2-7, with D maybe TRBD1 (6 bases). Germline-derived CDR1 and CDR2 are SNHLY and FYNNEI. The CDR3 spans 14 residues. V was clipped by 8 bases and J by 6 bases, with 20 bases between them.

CDR3: CASSLEGSYEQYF. Here the CDR3 DNA reads TGCGCCAGCAGCTTGGAAGGATCCTACGAGCAGTACTTC. The V call is TRBV5-1, the J call TRBJ2-7; D unclear. CDR1 and CDR2 from the germline V gene are SGHRS and YFSETQ. Trimming removed 0 bases at V and 1 base at J, with 5 bases between. The CDR3 is 13 amino acids.

In its sample, this clone was seen once. V gene TRBV2 combines with J gene TRBJ1-3; D not certain. The V end lost 6 bases, the J end lost 0 bases, and 12 bases lay between the germline ends. The CDR3 length is 15 residues. Per germline, CDR1 SNHLY and CDR2 FYNNEI. The CDR3 bases are TGTGCCAGCAGCGAGGCAGCTCTCTCTGGAAACACCATATATTTT. It yields the protein CASSEAALSGNTIYF.

This clone was detected only once. The CDR3 sequence is CASSQVSGWGNEQYF. CDR3 coding DNA: TGTGCCAGCAGCCAAGTATCGGGTTGGGGGAACGAGCAGTACTTC. The chain combines TRBV4-2 with TRBJ2-7, with D perhaps being TRBD1 or TRBD2 (5 bases each). The CDR3 is made up of 15 amino acids. From germline, CDR1 is LGHNA and CDR2 YNFKEQ. Trimming took off 1 base at V and 5 bases at J, with 15 bases between the two ends.

This clone showed up just once. The chain uses TRBV12-3 or TRBV12-4 and TRBJ2-7, with TRBD1 matching over 8 bases. The CDR3 contains 13 residues. The J segment lost 7 bases and the V segment lost 6 bases, leaving 8 bases of the junction unmatched. Here the CDR3 DNA reads TGTGCCAGCAGCCTAGACAGGGGATGGGAGCAGTACTTC. Translation: CASSLDRGWEQYF.

The gene calls are TRBV9 and TRBJ1-2; D unclear. Per germline, CDR1 SGDLS and CDR2 YYNGEE. This CDR3 has 14 residues. V lost 0 bases, J lost 0 bases, and 6 bases lay in between. The DNA for the CDR3 is TGTGCCAGCAGCGTAGACACGTCTAACTATGGCTACACCTTC. It translates to CASSVDTSNYGYTF.

V and J are TRBV7-9 and TRBJ1-2, with D perhaps TRBD1 (6 bases). The CDR3 is 15 residues long. The germline V gene encodes CDR1 SEHNR and CDR2 FQNEAQ (reference sequence). V was trimmed by 0 bases and J by 8 bases, leaving 16 bases between them. The CDR3, as DNA: TGTGCCAGCAGCTTAGCGGCAGGGGTTATCTACGGCTACACCTTC. Translating gives CASSLAAGVIYGYTF.

This clone was seen once. The rearrangement joins TRBV7-2 to TRBJ2-5, with D perhaps TRBD1 (5 bases). Germline V gene sequence: CDR1 SGHTA, CDR2 FQGNSA. CDR3 length: 17 amino acids. Trimming took 5 bases from V and 6 from J, leaving 25 bases between them. The CDR3: CASSTFPGAAMGQTQYF. The CDR3 nucleotides read TGTGCCAGCAGCACCTTCCCGGGCGCCGCAATGGGGCAGACCCAGTACTTC.

The chain combines TRBV5-4 with TRBJ1-2; 8 bases map to TRBD1. The V and J ends lost 4 bases and 8 bases, in that order; junction bases with no gene match: 10. The CDR3 has 14 amino acids. Germline CDR1 and CDR2: SGHNT and YYREEE (reference sequence). In nucleotides, the CDR3 is TGTGCCAGCAGCCGTACAGGGGGTTTGGGCGGCTACACCTTC. Protein sequence: CASSRTGGLGGYTF.

The V call is TRBV4-1, the J call TRBJ1-5; weak D call: TRBD1 (5 bases). The CDR3 is 17 residues long. The V end was cut by 1 base, the J end by 6 bases, with 19 bases between. The germline gives CDR1 MGHRA, CDR2 YSYEKL. CDR3 coding DNA: TGCGCCAGCAGCCAAGCCCCTTCACGGGGGTTGGGTCAGCCCCAGCATTTT. It encodes CASSQAPSRGLGQPQHF.

The chain joins TRBV28 to TRBJ2-2, with D perhaps matching TRBD1 (6 bases). CDR1 and CDR2 (germline): MDHEN, SYDVKM. This CDR3 spans 14 amino acids. V lost 6 bases and J lost 4, with 12 bases in between. The CDR3 here is CASRPTGATGELFF. CDR3 DNA sequence: TGTGCCAGCAGACCGACAGGTGCCACCGGGGAGCTGTTTTTT. Complete variable domain (other parts from reference TRBV28 and TRBJ2-2): DVKVTQSSRYLVKRTGEKVFLECVQDMDHENMFWYRQDPGLGLRLIYFSYDVKMKEKGDIPEGYSVSREKKERFSLILESASTNQTSMYLCASRPTGATGELFFGEGSRLTVL.

The genes are TRBV24-1 and TRBJ2-2; the match to TRBD2 covers 8 bases. After removal of 5 bases from V and 4 bases from J, the junction contained 5 bases not matched to a gene. In germline, CDR1 is KGHDR, CDR2 SFDVKD. This CDR3 contains 15 residues. The CDR3 loop reads CATSGPSGLTGELFF. In nucleotides, the CDR3 is TGTGCCACCAGTGGGCCTAGCGGGCTCACCGGGGAGCTGTTTTTT.

Only one count was recorded for this clone. This rearrangement joins TRBV15 to TRBJ1-3; D is uncertain. CDR3 length: 11 residues. The V and J ends lost 5 bases and 4 bases respectively, with 3 bases between them. Per germline, CDR1 LNHNV and CDR2 YYDKDF (reference sequence). The CDR3 spells CATSVGNTIYF. In DNA, the CDR3 is TGTGCCACCAGCGTCGGAAACACCATATATTTT.

The chain carries TRBV6-5 and TRBJ1-6; D might be TRBD1 (5 bases). CDR1 is MNHEY, CDR2 SVGAGI, per germline. This CDR3 has 16 amino acids. Trimming removed 2 bases from V and 5 bases from J, with 13 bases in between. The CDR3 coding sequence is TGTGCCAGCAGTTACGGGATGGGACGGCATAATTCACCCCTCCACTTT. Protein product: CASSYGMGRHNSPLHF.

J is TRBJ1-2 and V is TRBV6-5; 10 nucleotides agree with TRBD1. Germline values: CDR1 MNHEY, CDR2 SVGAGI. Trimming took 0 bases from V and 8 from J; bases not matched to a gene: 6. The CDR3 has 15 residues. The CDR3 region has the DNA TGTGCCAGCAGTTACTCGCCGGGACAGGGGTTGGGCTACACCTTC. Its protein is CASSYSPGQGLGYTF.

This chain joins TRBV5-8 and TRBJ1-2; 8 nucleotides align to TRBD1. V lost 2 bases, J lost 4 bases, and 7 bases stayed unmatched. CDR3 length: 15 amino acids. Germline V gene lookup returns CDR1 SGHTS and CDR2 YDEGEE. The CDR3, as DNA: TGTGCCAGCAGCTTAGACAGGGGCTCGTTCTATGGCTACACCTTC. Its protein is CASSLDRGSFYGYTF.

The rearrangement uses TRBV7-8 and TRBJ2-3, with TRBD2 matching 7 bases. There are 18 residues in the CDR3. With V trimmed by 5 bases and J by 1 base, 15 bases remained unmatched. Per the germline V gene, CDR1 is SGHVS and CDR2 is FQNEAQ. The CDR3 DNA is TGTGCCAGCAGCGCCAATTTTGGCGGACTAGATCGCACAGATACGCAGTATTTT. This sequence encodes CASSANFGGLDRTDTQYF.

This sequence joins TRBV7-9 and TRBJ2-5, with a possible D match to TRBD1 (5 bases). With 9 bases removed from V and 1 base from J, the gap between germline ends came to 12 bases. Germline V gene data show CDR1 as SEHNR and CDR2 as FQNEAQ (reference sequence). The CDR3 is 13 amino acids. The CDR3 DNA follows: TGTGCCAGTGACAGTAACTTCCAAGAGACCCAGTACTTC. This translates into CASDSNFQETQYF.

The rearrangement joins TRBV7-8 to TRBJ1-5; possible D gene TRBD1, 5 bases. Deletions cut 4 bases from V and 7 bases from J, with 17 bases between. The CDR3 has 15 amino acids. Germline V CDR1 and CDR2: SGHVS, FQNEAQ. CDR3 sequence: CASSSGGQGGQPQHF. The CDR3 DNA sequence: TGTGCCAGCAGCTCTGGTGGGCAGGGAGGGCAGCCCCAGCATTTT.

The chain carries TRBV6-2 or TRBV6-3 and TRBJ2-3; 11 nucleotides match TRBD2. Germline V gene sequence: CDR1 MNHEY, CDR2 SVGEGT. V shed 4 bases and J 5 bases; nucleotides not matched to a gene: 11. The CDR3 contains 17 residues. CDR3 protein: CASSSGLAGGGRDTQYF. CDR3 DNA sequence: TGTGCCAGCAGTTCTGGACTAGCGGGCGGTGGGCGAGATACGCAGTATTTT.

The chain recombines TRBV2 with TRBJ1-3; D may be TRBD1 (5 bases). The CDR3 has 16 residues. Per the germline V gene, CDR1 is SNHLY and CDR2 is FYNNEI. Trimming took off 2 bases at V and 0 bases at J, with 11 bases between the two ends. The DNA of the CDR3 is TGTGCCAGCAGTGAAAGACAGTTAAGCTCTGGAAACACCATATATTTT. Translation gives CASSERQLSSGNTIYF.